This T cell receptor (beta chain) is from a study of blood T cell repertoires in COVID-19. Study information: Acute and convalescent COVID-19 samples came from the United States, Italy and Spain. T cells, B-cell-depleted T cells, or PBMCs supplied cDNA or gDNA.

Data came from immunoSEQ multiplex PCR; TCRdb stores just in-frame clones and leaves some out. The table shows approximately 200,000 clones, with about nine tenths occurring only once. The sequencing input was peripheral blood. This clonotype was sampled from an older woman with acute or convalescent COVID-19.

CDR3 protein: CASSRQGPNQPQHF. Written as DNA, the CDR3 is TGTGCCAGCAGTCGACAGGGTCCCAATCAGCCCCAGCATTTT. The J gene is TRBJ1-5, the V gene TRBV27; TRBD1 agrees at 7 bases. V lost 5 bases and J lost 3; bases outside the gene matches: 4. The CDR3 totals 14 residues. Germline CDR1 and CDR2: MNHEY and SMNVEV (reference sequence).